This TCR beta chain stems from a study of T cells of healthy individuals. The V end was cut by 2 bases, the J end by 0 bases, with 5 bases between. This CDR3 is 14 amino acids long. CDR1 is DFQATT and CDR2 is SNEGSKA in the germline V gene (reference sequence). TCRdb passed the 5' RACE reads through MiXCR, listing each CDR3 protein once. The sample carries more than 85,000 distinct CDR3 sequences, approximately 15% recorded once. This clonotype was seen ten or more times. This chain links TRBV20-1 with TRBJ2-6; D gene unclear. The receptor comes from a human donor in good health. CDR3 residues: CSARRGSGANVLTF. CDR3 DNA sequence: TGCAGTGCTAGACGAGGCTCTGGGGCCAACGTCCTGACTTTC.